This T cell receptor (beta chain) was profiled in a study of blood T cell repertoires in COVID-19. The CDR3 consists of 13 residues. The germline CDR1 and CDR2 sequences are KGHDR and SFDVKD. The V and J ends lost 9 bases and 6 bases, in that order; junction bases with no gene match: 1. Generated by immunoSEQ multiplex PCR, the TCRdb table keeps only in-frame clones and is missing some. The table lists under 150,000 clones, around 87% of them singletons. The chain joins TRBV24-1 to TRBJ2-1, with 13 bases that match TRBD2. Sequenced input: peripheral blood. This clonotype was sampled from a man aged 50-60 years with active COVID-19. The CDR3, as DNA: TGTGCCACCGGGACTAGCGGGGTCAATGAGCAGTTCTTC. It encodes CATGTSGVNEQFF.